This passage covers 5 T cell receptor beta chains from one sample sequenced in a study of blood T cell repertoires in COVID-19. Only in-frame clones appear in the TCRdb table, and some are missing; sequencing was by immunoSEQ multiplex PCR. The sample holds 30,000 to 35,000 clones, roughly 89% seen once. The sequenced sample was peripheral blood. These receptors all stem from a man aged 80 or over with acute or convalescent COVID-19.

This clone was found a few times. V usage is TRBV2 and J usage is TRBJ2-7; D not resolved. With 4 bases removed from V and 0 bases from J, the gap between germline ends came to 16 bases. The germline V gene has CDR1 SNHLY and CDR2 FYNNEI. The CDR3 has 16 residues. The CDR3 protein is CASSGVSFYSSYEQYF. Written as DNA, the CDR3 is TGTGCCAGCAGTGGAGTTTCGTTCTATAGCTCCTACGAGCAGTACTTC.

Points on this clone: This same CDR3 is encoded by further DNA sequences in the sample. The chain employs TRBV7-9 and TRBJ1-4; D ambiguous. The CDR3 extends over 15 amino acids. The V end was cut by 3 bases, the J end by 2 bases, with 10 bases between. Germline-derived CDR1 and CDR2 are SEHNR and FQNEAQ (reference sequence). The CDR3 loop reads CASSFPGGTNEKLFF. The CDR3 region has the DNA TGTGCCAGCAGCTTTCCTGGAGGGACTAATGAAAAACTGTTTTTT.

The gene calls are TRBV4-1 and TRBJ1-2; 8 nucleotides align to TRBD1. The length of the CDR3 is 15 residues. V was pared by 0 bases and J by 8 bases, with 8 bases of the junction left unmatched. CDR1 is MGHRA and CDR2 is YSYEKL in the germline V gene. CDR3 nucleotide sequence: TGCGCCAGCAGCCAAGACCCACAGGGGGATGGAGGCTACACCTTC. Translated, it gives CASSQDPQGDGGYTF.

The chain is built from TRBV5-1 and TRBJ1-5; 7 bases agree with TRBD1. CDR1 and CDR2 from the germline V gene are SGHRS and YFSETQ. The J segment lost 2 bases and the V segment lost 1 base, leaving 9 bases of the junction unmatched. The CDR3 length is 17 residues. The CDR3, as DNA: TGCGCCAGCAGCTTGAGGCCCACAGGGGAGGGCAATCAGCCCCAGCATTTT. Its translation: CASSLRPTGEGNQPQHF.

The chain carries TRBV10-1 and TRBJ1-5; D is ambiguous. CDR1 WNHNN and CDR2 SYGVQD come from the germline V gene (reference sequence). This CDR3 has 13 amino acids. V dropped 11 bases and J dropped 0 bases, with 11 bases sitting between them. The CDR3 sequence: CASSTDSNQPQHF. The CDR3 nucleotides read TGCGCCTCCTCGACTGATAGCAATCAGCCCCAGCATTTT.